The clone carrying this TCR beta chain was detected a few times. The target antigen is unknown. This specimen belongs to a study of shared clonotypes between healthy human individuals. Study in general: Each donor's CD4 naive and CD4 memory cells filled three plates apiece, CD8 naive two, and CD8 memory one. Regarding the study as a whole: Naive CD4 clonotype sharing across several donors was about 5%.

CDR3 size: 14 residues. The germline V and J ends were trimmed by 5 bases and 3 bases, with 13 bases remaining between them. Germline assignment: CDR1 LNHDA and CDR2 SQIVND (reference sequence). Clones were read by immunoSEQ multiplex PCR, and TCRdb kept only the in-frame ones, dropping some. The table has around 700,000 clones, under 80% seen once. This chain joins TRBV19 and TRBJ1-1; D is perhaps TRBD1 (6 bases). Sequenced: memory CD4+ T cells sorted from blood. Regarding subset: CD45RA-negative fraction. This receptor was obtained from a woman younger than 45 in good health. The CDR3 nucleotides read TGTGCCAGTAGTGTATCCAGGGGAGACACTGAAGCTTTCTTT. This codes for CASSVSRGDTEAFF.